The clone carrying this T cell receptor beta chain has a handful of counts. J gave up 5 bases and V 1 base, and 13 bases lay outside the gene matches. CDR1 and CDR2 from the germline V gene are LGHNT and FRNRAP. The CDR3 length is 17 residues. This record belongs to a study of blood T cell repertoires in COVID-19. The wider study: T cells, B-cell-depleted T cells, or PBMCs supplied cDNA or gDNA.

Per the study methods: From reference gene primer amplification, estimates of nucleated cell counts were derived. Libraries were prepared by immunoSEQ multiplex PCR; TCRdb keeps only in-frame clonotypes and omits some of them. The DNA gave D and trimming, while V, J and clone size come from that table. This sample carries under 200,000 clones, 76% of them seen once, and the ten largest clones take more than 3%. Sequenced input: peripheral blood. The genes are TRBV12-5 and TRBJ2-5, with 7 bases lining up with TRBD1. This TCR came from a woman aged 80 or over with acute or convalescent COVID-19. The DNA of the CDR3 is TGTGCTAGTGGTTTGGGACCCGGGACAGTAAAGAAGGAGACCCAGTACTTC. Encoded protein: CASGLGPGTVKKETQYF. The whole variable domain, remainder taken from reference TRBV12-5 and TRBJ2-5, is DARVTQTPRHKVTEMGQEVTMRCQPILGHNTVFWYRQTMMQGLELLAYFRNRAPLDDSGMPKDRFSAEMPDATLATLKIQPSEPRDSAVYFCASGLGPGTVKKETQYFGPGTRLLVL.